This note documents a single T cell receptor beta chain sequence. The CDR3 contains 14 residues. Trimming took off 3 bases at V and 1 base at J, with 8 bases between the two ends. Germline loops: CDR1 SNHLY, CDR2 FYNNEI. The data are from a study of control samples from healthy donors and cancer patients. Clones were sequenced by immunoSEQ multiplex PCR, and TCRdb holds only the in-frame ones, with some missing. This sample has some 96,000 clones, with approximately 84% found just once. The sequence came from a woman between 50 and 59 years old in good health. What was sequenced was blood. This chain joins TRBV2 and TRBJ2-3, with no clear D. CDR3 in DNA: TGTGCCAGCAGTGATTCAAGGGGCACAGATACGCAGTATTTT. Its protein is CASSDSRGTDTQYF. Combining the CDR3 with reference TRBV2 and TRBJ2-3 gives the whole variable domain EPEVTQTPSHQVTQMGQEVILRCVPISNHLYFYWYRQILGQKVEFLVSFYNNEISEKSEIFDDQFSVERPDGSNFTLKIRSTKLEDSAMYFCASSDSRGTDTQYFGPGTRLTVL.